This passage covers 21 T cell receptor beta chains from one sample sequenced in a study of blood T cell repertoires in COVID-19. Repertoires were generated with immunoSEQ multiplex PCR, while TCRdb's copy carries only in-frame clones and drops some. The sample contains 130,000 to 150,000 clones, about 86% of which appear only once. The specimen was peripheral blood. These receptors all stem from a woman older than 75 with acute or convalescent COVID-19.

This clone showed up just a few times. The rearrangement joins TRBV7-9 to TRBJ2-7; possibly TRBD2 for D (6 bases). The CDR3 length is 15 residues. V was clipped by 7 bases and J by 0 bases, with 16 bases between them. Germline V gene lookup returns CDR1 SEHNR and CDR2 FQNEAQ (reference sequence). CDR3 sequence reads: CASNPRAGSSYEQYF. CDR3 in DNA: TGTGCCAGCAACCCGCGGGCGGGGAGCTCCTACGAGCAGTACTTC.

The chain has TRBV25-1 and TRBJ2-3; possibly TRBD1 for D (5 bases). Germline V CDR1 and CDR2: MGHDK, SYGVNS. Between the trimmed V and J ends, which lost 4 bases and 5 bases, there was a span of 19 bases. CDR3 size: 16 residues. The CDR3 here is CASSGIGEGKGDTQYF. CDR3 nucleotide sequence: TGTGCCAGCAGTGGAATAGGGGAAGGGAAGGGAGATACGCAGTATTTT.

This sequence joins TRBV18 and TRBJ2-3, with 7 bases identical to TRBD2. Germline CDR1 reads KGHSH; CDR2 reads LQKENI. Trimming at V came to 6 bases and at J to 2 bases, leaving 17 bases not matched to a gene. The CDR3 length is 18 residues. Written as DNA, the CDR3 is TGTGCCAGCTCCTCGGGAGGTCTCTCAGCCTCCCTCACAGATACGCAGTATTTT. This codes for CASSSGGLSASLTDTQYF. The full variable domain, completed using reference TRBV18 and TRBJ2-3, is NAGVMQNPRHLVRRRGQEARLRCSPMKGHSHVYWYRQLPEEGLKFMVYLQKENIIDESGMPKERFSAEFPKEGPSILRIQQVVRGDSAAYFCASSSGGLSASLTDTQYFGPGTRLTVL.

This chain uses TRBV2 with TRBJ1-2; a weak D match, TRBD1 (6 bases). Trimming left V 2 bases short and J 8 bases short, with 12 bases between. Germline CDR1 SNHLY, CDR2 FYNNEI. The CDR3 covers 13 residues. CDR3 amino acids: CASSEIRGGGYTF. The CDR3 coding sequence is TGTGCCAGCAGTGAAATCCGAGGGGGAGGCTACACCTTC.

This clone occurred a few times. The rearrangement uses TRBV19 and TRBJ1-6, with D possibly matching TRBD1 (6 bases). With 10 bases removed from V and 6 bases from J, the gap between germline ends came to 13 bases. Germline V gene lookup returns CDR1 LNHDA and CDR2 SQIVND (reference sequence). This CDR3 has 13 amino acids. CDR3 protein: CATRQDFNSPLHF. The CDR3 DNA is TGTGCCACTAGACAGGATTTTAATTCACCCCTCCACTTT.

The chain links TRBV18 to TRBJ1-5, with a weak D call TRBD1 (5 bases). Germline V gives CDR1 KGHSH, CDR2 LQKENI. The V end was cut by 2 bases, the J end by 0 bases, with 8 bases between. The CDR3 consists of 15 residues. CDR3 region: CASSPRQNSNQPQHF. The CDR3 nucleotides read TGTGCCAGCTCACCAAGACAGAATAGCAATCAGCCCCAGCATTTT.

This clone has just a few counts. This sample also contains other DNA sequences that code for the same CDR3. V and J are TRBV11-2 and TRBJ1-1; 8 bases map to TRBD1. This CDR3 region has 14 residues. Per germline, CDR1 SGHAT and CDR2 FQNNGV. Unmatched junction bases numbered 2, after V lost 4 bases and J lost 1 base. The CDR3 loop reads CASSWTGPNTEAFF. In nucleotides, the CDR3 is TGTGCCAGCAGCTGGACAGGGCCGAACACTGAAGCTTTCTTT.

The chain recombines TRBV7-8 with TRBJ2-3; TRBD2 might be the D (6 bases). The CDR3 covers 15 residues. From germline, CDR1 is SGHVS and CDR2 FQNEAQ. V was shortened by 4 bases and J by 2 bases, with 13 bases between the two germline ends. In DNA form, the CDR3 reads TGTGCCAGCAGCTCTCGGGGGTCTCTCACAGATACGCAGTATTTT. Translated, it gives CASSSRGSLTDTQYF. Filled out from reference TRBV7-8 and TRBJ2-3, the complete variable domain reads GAGVSQSPRYKVAKRGQDVALRCDPISGHVSLFWYQQALGQGPEFLTYFQNEAQLDKSGLPSDRFFAERPEGSVSTLKIQRTQQEDSAVYLCASSSRGSLTDTQYFGPGTRLTVL.

The genes are TRBV12-3 or TRBV12-4 and TRBJ1-2; 9 bases fit TRBD1. CDR3 length: 13 residues. V dropped 7 bases and J dropped 8; count of bases not matched to a gene: 8. CDR3 sequence reads: CASNYGQGQGYTF. As DNA, the CDR3 is TGTGCCAGCAACTATGGACAGGGGCAGGGCTACACCTTC.

The chain couples TRBV19 to TRBJ1-2; TRBD1 is a possible D gene (6 bases). Germline CDR1 LNHDA, CDR2 SQIVND (reference sequence). The CDR3 consists of 14 residues. Trimming removed 4 bases at V and 2 bases at J, with 11 bases between. This chain's CDR3 is CASSRTAQNYGYTF. The CDR3, as DNA: TGTGCCAGTAGTAGGACAGCCCAGAACTATGGCTACACCTTC.

This clone was seen just once. The V and J genes are TRBV30 and TRBJ1-1, with a possible D match to TRBD1 (5 bases). Germline V lookup: CDR1 GTSNPN, CDR2 SVGIG (reference sequence). This CDR3 region has 13 residues. V dropped 2 bases and J dropped 1 base, with 8 bases sitting between them. The CDR3 DNA sequence: TGTGCCTGGAGTCGACAGCCGAACACTGAAGCTTTCTTT. This encodes CAWSRQPNTEAFF.

The chain carries TRBV4-2 and TRBJ2-7, with 12 bases identical to TRBD2. Germline V gene lookup returns CDR1 LGHNA and CDR2 YNFKEQ. V was pared by 3 bases and J by 0 bases, with 15 bases of the junction left unmatched. CDR3 length: 20 residues. CDR3 nucleotides: TGTGCCAGCAGCCAGGTACTAGCGGGGGGCCCAGAAGTGCCCTCCTACGAGCAGTACTTC. This translates into CASSQVLAGGPEVPSYEQYF.

Turning to this clone: The sample contains more than one DNA sequence encoding this CDR3. V is TRBV12-3 or TRBV12-4 and J is TRBJ1-2; maybe TRBD1 (5 bases). The CDR3 is made up of 13 amino acids. Between the trimmed V and J ends, which lost 2 bases and 4 bases, there was a span of 8 bases. The CDR3 is CASSLTGTYGYTF. The CDR3 DNA sequence: TGTGCCAGCAGTTTAACAGGAACCTATGGCTACACCTTC.

The genes are TRBV4-1 and TRBJ2-1; possible D gene TRBD2, 6 bases. The germline V and J ends were trimmed by 1 base and 0 bases, with 13 bases remaining between them. CDR3 length: 17 amino acids. CDR1 and CDR2 from the germline V gene are MGHRA and YSYEKL. Written as DNA, the CDR3 is TGCGCCAGCAGCCAAGGACACGGGGGAGGCTCCTACAATGAGCAGTTCTTC. It encodes CASSQGHGGGSYNEQFF.

This sequence joins TRBV19 and TRBJ2-2; 9 bases match TRBD2. This CDR3 has 16 amino acids. The germline V gene encodes CDR1 LNHDA and CDR2 SQIVND (reference sequence). Trimming at V came to 1 base and at J to 6 bases, leaving 6 bases not matched to a gene. The CDR3, as DNA: TGTGCCAGTAGTATAGTGGGGGGACTAGCCTCCGGGGAGCTGTTTTTT. This encodes CASSIVGGLASGELFF. Together with reference TRBV19 and TRBJ2-2, the CDR3 gives the full variable domain: DGGITQSPKYLFRKEGQNVTLSCEQNLNHDAMYWYRQDPGQGLRLIYYSQIVNDFQKGDIAEGYSVSREKKESFPLTVTSAQKNPTAFYLCASSIVGGLASGELFFGEGSRLTVL.

The rearrangement links TRBV19 to TRBJ1-6; D ambiguous. Germline V gene sequence: CDR1 LNHDA, CDR2 SQIVND (reference sequence). V lost 4 bases, J lost 6 bases, and 16 bases lay in between. CDR3 length: 16 residues. In DNA form, the CDR3 reads TGTGCCAGTAGTACCCCTCGTCCCGGAGGTAATTCACCCCTCCACTTT. Protein sequence: CASSTPRPGGNSPLHF.

This clone was picked up a small number of times. The chain uses TRBV10-1 and TRBJ2-2, with D tentatively TRBD1 (6 bases). The germline V gene encodes CDR1 WNHNN and CDR2 SYGVQD (reference sequence). Trimming removed 9 bases from V and 1 base from J, with 9 bases in between. This CDR3 region has 13 residues. CDR3 in amino acids: CASQDRNTGELFF. CDR3 nucleotides: TGCGCCAGTCAGGACAGGAACACCGGGGAGCTGTTTTTT.

The rearrangement joins TRBV13 to TRBJ1-2; tentatively, D is TRBD1 (5 bases). The CDR3 sequence is 13 residues long. Germline-derived CDR1 and CDR2 are PRHDT and FYEKMQ (reference sequence). Trimming removed 7 bases at V and 3 bases at J, with 12 bases between. CDR3 DNA sequence: TGTGCCAGCAAGGCCCCGGGGGACTATGGCTACACCTTC. Translating it yields CASKAPGDYGYTF.

This rearrangement joins TRBV2 to TRBJ1-5, with 8 nucleotides matching TRBD1. The CDR3 length is 15 residues. The germline gives CDR1 SNHLY, CDR2 FYNNEI. V shed 5 bases, J shed 4 bases, and the junction held 7 bases outside the gene matches. The CDR3 DNA reads TGTGCCAGCAGTTTAACACAGGGGGAAAATCAGCCCCAGCATTTT. It encodes CASSLTQGENQPQHF.

In its sample, this clone was seen a few times. V usage is TRBV19 and J usage is TRBJ1-1, with D possibly being TRBD1 (5 bases). Germline values: CDR1 LNHDA, CDR2 SQIVND (reference sequence). The CDR3 runs to 15 residues. V lost 7 bases and J 4 bases, leaving 19 bases between the germline ends. The CDR3 loop reads CASNFWGAGRTEAFF. As DNA, the CDR3 is TGTGCCAGTAACTTCTGGGGCGCTGGGCGCACTGAAGCTTTCTTT. The full variable domain, with the rest looked up from reference TRBV19 and TRBJ1-1, is DGGITQSPKYLFRKEGQNVTLSCEQNLNHDAMYWYRQDPGQGLRLIYYSQIVNDFQKGDIAEGYSVSREKKESFPLTVTSAQKNPTAFYLCASNFWGAGRTEAFFGQGTRLTVV.

This chain links TRBV5-4 with TRBJ2-5; D might be TRBD2 (7 bases). Trimming took off 7 bases at V and 3 bases at J, with 25 bases between the two ends. There are 17 residues in the CDR3. Germline CDR1 SGHNT, CDR2 YYREEE (reference sequence). The CDR3 DNA reads as TGTGCCAGCGGAGTTCGCTTGGGGGGGCGCCGGGAAGAGACCCAGTACTTC. Translated: CASGVRLGGRREETQYF.